This entry concerns a single T cell receptor beta chain. What it recognizes is unknown. This sample was included in a study of long-term antiretroviral therapy in people with HIV. General observations from the study: Despite increasing after ART, diversity remained lower than that of transplant donor controls. Within the repertoire, clones expanded before ART were dominant at all time points.

Germline CDR1 is SGHVS and CDR2 is FNYEAQ. The CDR3 runs to 15 residues. V was clipped by 5 bases and J by 0 bases; unmatched bases: 2. Sequencing used immunoSEQ v3.0 at survey level. Data came from immunoSEQ multiplex PCR; TCRdb stores just in-frame clones and leaves some out. This sample has 20,000 to 25,000 clones, with around 86% found just once. The TCR sequence derives from a man aged 35-49 years with HIV. This material consisted of unsorted PBMCs, taken 0.1 years before starting antiretroviral therapy. The chain employs TRBV7-6 and TRBJ2-3; 10 bases agree with TRBD1. DNA of the CDR3: TGTGCCAGCAGCGGACAGGGGGTTAGCACAGATACGCAGTATTTT. It is translated as CASSGQGVSTDTQYF. The variable domain in full, with the rest retrieved from reference TRBV7-6 and TRBJ2-3, is GAGVSQSPRYKVTKRGQDVALRCDPISGHVSLYWYRQALGQGPEFLTYFNYEAQQDKSGLPNDRFSAERPEGSISTLTIQRTEQRDSAMYRCASSGQGVSTDTQYFGPGTRLTVL.